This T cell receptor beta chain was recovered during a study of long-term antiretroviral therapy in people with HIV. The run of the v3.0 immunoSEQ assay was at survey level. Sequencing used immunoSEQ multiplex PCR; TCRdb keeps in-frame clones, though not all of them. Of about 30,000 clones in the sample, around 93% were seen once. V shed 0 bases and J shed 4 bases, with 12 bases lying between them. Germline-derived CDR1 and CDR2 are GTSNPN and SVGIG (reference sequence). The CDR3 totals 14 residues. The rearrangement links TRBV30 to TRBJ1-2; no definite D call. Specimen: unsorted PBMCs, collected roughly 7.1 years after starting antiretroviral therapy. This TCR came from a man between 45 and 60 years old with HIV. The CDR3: CAWSVPPNSYGYTF. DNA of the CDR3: TGTGCCTGGAGTGTACCACCAAACAGCTATGGCTACACCTTC.